Following are 11 T cell receptor beta chains from one sample sequenced in a study of cytomegalovirus exposure and HLA in healthy donors. With 60 Vbeta and 13 Jbeta primers, the PCR was carried out. Method: immunoSEQ multiplex PCR; TCRdb's copy keeps in-frame clones and lacks some. The sample holds about 80,000 clones, over 70% seen once. The sequencing sample was made of PBMCs. The receptors were sampled from a woman aged 40-49 years in good health and CMV-seropositive.

CDR3 sequence reads: CASSGASGGNYEQYF. The DNA for the CDR3 is TGTGCCAGCAGTGGGGCTAGCGGGGGGAACTACGAGCAGTACTTC. The chain recombines TRBV2 with TRBJ2-7; TRBD2 matches at 11 bases. CDR1 is SNHLY, CDR2 FYNNEI, per germline. Trimming removed 4 bases from V and 3 bases from J; junction bases left unmatched: 5. The CDR3 is 15 amino acids.

The chain recombines TRBV6-6 with TRBJ2-3, with 14 bases identical to TRBD2. V lost 6 bases, J lost 4 bases, and 3 bases stayed unmatched. CDR1 is MNHNY, CDR2 SVGAGI, per germline (reference sequence). The CDR3 runs to 15 residues. CDR3 sequence (DNA): TGTGCCAGCAGCCTGGGACTAGCGGGAGCAGATACGCAGTATTTT. Protein product: CASSLGLAGADTQYF.

The CDR3 is CASSPTTGGRGSPLHF. CDR3 DNA sequence: TGTGCCAGCAGCCCGACGACAGGGGGAAGGGGATCACCCCTCCACTTT. The gene calls are TRBV9 and TRBJ1-6; 9 nucleotides agree with TRBD1. The ends lost 4 bases at V and 10 bases at J; junction bases unmatched: 12. This CDR3 contains 16 residues. Germline lookup yields CDR1 SGDLS and CDR2 YYNGEE.

The chain couples TRBV6-4 to TRBJ2-1, with TRBD1 matching 7 bases. This CDR3 contains 14 residues. In germline, CDR1 is MRHNA, CDR2 SNTAGT. The V segment lost 8 bases and the J segment 0 bases; nucleotides outside the gene matches: 4. This CDR3 is CASSRDSSYNEQFF. Here the CDR3 DNA reads TGTGCCAGCTCCCGGGACAGCTCCTACAATGAGCAGTTCTTC.

This clone was observed a few times. V gene TRBV14 combines with J gene TRBJ2-3, with 11 bases matching TRBD1. Trimming took 2 bases from V and 6 from J; bases not matched to a gene: 7. This CDR3 comprises 16 residues. Germline V gene sequence: CDR1 SGHDN, CDR2 FVKESK. CDR3 in DNA: TGTGCCAGCAGCCAAATCGGACAGGGGGCGCATGATACGCAGTATTTT. This encodes CASSQIGQGAHDTQYF. Filled out from reference TRBV14 and TRBJ2-3, the complete variable domain reads EAGVTQFPSHSVIEKGQTVTLRCDPISGHDNLYWYRRVMGKEIKFLLHFVKESKQDESGMPNNRFLAERTGGTYSTLKVQPAELEDSGVYFCASSQIGQGAHDTQYFGPGTRLTVL.

The chain couples TRBV5-6 to TRBJ2-7; D is undetermined. CDR1 and CDR2 from the germline V gene are SGHDT and YYEEEE. V was trimmed by 4 bases and J by 2 bases, leaving 19 bases between them. This CDR3 is 16 amino acids long. This chain's CDR3 is CASSPGAEPTTYEQYF. The CDR3 DNA follows: TGTGCCAGCAGCCCTGGTGCGGAGCCAACAACCTACGAGCAGTACTTC.

Only a few counts were recorded for this clone. This chain connects TRBV13 to TRBJ2-7; TRBD2 is a possible D gene (5 bases). The CDR3 contains 12 residues. V was trimmed by 5 bases and J by 7 bases, leaving 12 bases between them. Germline-derived CDR1 and CDR2 are PRHDT and FYEKMQ (reference sequence). The CDR3 spells CASSKLTGEQYF. As DNA, the CDR3 is TGTGCCAGCAGCAAACTCACGGGGGAGCAGTACTTC.

The chain recombines TRBV28 with TRBJ1-2; 7 bases match TRBD1. V shed 2 bases and J 4 bases; nucleotides not matched to a gene: 7. Looked up from germline, CDR1 is MDHEN and CDR2 is SYDVKM. The CDR3 contains 15 residues. CDR3 nucleotides: TGTGCCAGCAGTTTAGAGGCAGGGGGAGGCTATGGCTACACCTTC. Translation: CASSLEAGGGYGYTF.

This clone was seen only once. This chain uses TRBV2 with TRBJ2-7, with D possibly TRBD2 on 5 matching bases. The CDR3 sequence is 16 residues long. Germline-derived CDR1 and CDR2 are SNHLY and FYNNEI. V was trimmed by 1 base and J by 2 bases, leaving 15 bases between them. CDR3 region: CASSEVFGDATYEQYF. The CDR3 DNA follows: TGTGCCAGCAGTGAAGTCTTCGGGGATGCCACCTACGAGCAGTACTTC.

V and J are TRBV2 and TRBJ1-6; D uncertain. The V gene's germline CDR1 is SNHLY and CDR2 FYNNEI. This CDR3 is built from 16 residues. Between the trimmed V and J ends, which lost 3 bases and 0 bases, there was a span of 9 bases. The CDR3 protein is CASSEFPGSYNSPLHF. The CDR3 DNA sequence: TGTGCCAGCAGTGAGTTTCCAGGCTCCTATAATTCACCCCTCCACTTT.

V and J are TRBV18 and TRBJ2-6; D ambiguous. Germline loops: CDR1 KGHSH, CDR2 LQKENI. The ends were cut back, 2 bases at V and 2 bases at J, with 7 bases in the middle. The length of the CDR3 is 15 residues. CDR3 in DNA: TGTGCCAGCTCACCAAGCCGGGCTGGGGCCAACGTCCTGACTTTC. Its protein product is CASSPSRAGANVLTF.